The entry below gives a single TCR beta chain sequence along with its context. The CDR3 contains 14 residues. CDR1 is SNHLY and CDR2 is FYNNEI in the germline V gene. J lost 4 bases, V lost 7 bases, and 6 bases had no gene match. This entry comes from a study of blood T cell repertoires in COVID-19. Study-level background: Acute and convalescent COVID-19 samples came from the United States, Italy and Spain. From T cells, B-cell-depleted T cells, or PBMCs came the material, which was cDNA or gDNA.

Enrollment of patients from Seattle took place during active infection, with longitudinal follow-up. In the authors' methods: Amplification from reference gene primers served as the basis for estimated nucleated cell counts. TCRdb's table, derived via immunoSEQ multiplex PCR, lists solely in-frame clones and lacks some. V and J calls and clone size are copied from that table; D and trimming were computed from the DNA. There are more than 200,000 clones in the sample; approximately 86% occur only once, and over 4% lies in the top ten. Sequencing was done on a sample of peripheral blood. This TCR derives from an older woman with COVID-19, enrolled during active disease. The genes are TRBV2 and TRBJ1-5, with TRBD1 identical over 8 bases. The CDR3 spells CASNEGTGNQPQHF. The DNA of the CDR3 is TGTGCCAGCAACGAGGGGACAGGTAATCAGCCCCAGCATTTT.